This T cell receptor (beta chain) was identified during a study of blood T cell repertoires in COVID-19. The overall study: Researchers got acute and convalescent COVID-19 samples from the United States, Italy and Spain. Sources were T cells, B-cell-depleted T cells, or PBMCs; the material itself was cDNA or gDNA.

Per the original methods: The authors estimated nucleated cell counts from reference gene primer amplification. Data came from immunoSEQ multiplex PCR; TCRdb stores just in-frame clones and leaves some out. V, J and clone size are those of that table, while D and trimming were read from the DNA. The sample lists roughly 50,000 clones; approximately 90% were seen once. There are 11 residues in the CDR3. The V gene's germline CDR1 is GTSNPN and CDR2 SVGIG (reference sequence). J lost 10 bases, V lost 4 bases, and 6 bases had no gene match. Sequenced material: peripheral blood. The receptor comes from an older man with acute or convalescent COVID-19. V and J are TRBV30 and TRBJ1-1; 7 bases are shared with TRBD1. CDR3 sequence (DNA): TGTGCCTGGACCAAAGACAGGGCAGCTTTCTTT. This sequence encodes CAWTKDRAAFF.